Detailed here is one T cell receptor (beta chain). These data come from a study of CD8 T cells in Susac syndrome. RNA in amounts of roughly 0.45 to 1 ug was reverse transcribed with random hexamers. TCRdb fed the immunoSEQ multiplex PCR reads into MiXCR, producing one record per CDR3 protein. Seen here are 250,000 to 350,000 distinct CDR3 sequences, about 90% observed once, and the top ten hold 0.06% to 0.075%. Germline CDR1 is SGHAT and CDR2 is FQNNGV. Trimming removed 5 bases at V and 7 bases at J, with 15 bases between. The CDR3 is made up of 14 amino acids. This chain links TRBV11-2 with TRBJ1-3; D gene unclear. The sample was CD4+ T cells from PBMCs. This TCR was recovered from a human donor with multiple sclerosis. The CDR3 nucleotides are TGTGCCAGCAGCGATCTCAGCAGTGTGAACACCATATATTTT. Encoded protein: CASSDLSSVNTIYF.